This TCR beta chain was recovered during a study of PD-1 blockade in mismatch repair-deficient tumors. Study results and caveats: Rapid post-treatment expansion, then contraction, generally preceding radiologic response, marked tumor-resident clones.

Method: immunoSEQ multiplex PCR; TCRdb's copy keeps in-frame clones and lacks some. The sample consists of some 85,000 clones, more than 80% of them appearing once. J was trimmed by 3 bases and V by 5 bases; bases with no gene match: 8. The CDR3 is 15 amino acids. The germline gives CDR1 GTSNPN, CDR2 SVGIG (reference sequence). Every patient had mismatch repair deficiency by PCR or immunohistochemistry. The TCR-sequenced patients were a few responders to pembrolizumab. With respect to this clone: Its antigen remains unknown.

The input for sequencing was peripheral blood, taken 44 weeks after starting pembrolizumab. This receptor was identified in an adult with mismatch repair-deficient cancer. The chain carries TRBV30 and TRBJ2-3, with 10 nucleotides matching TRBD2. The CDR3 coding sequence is TGTGCCTGGGGTGGGGCTAGCGGGAGAACAGATACGCAGTATTTT. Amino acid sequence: CAWGGASGRTDTQYF. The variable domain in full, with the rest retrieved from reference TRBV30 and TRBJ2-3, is SQTIHQWPATLVQPVGSPLSLECTVEGTSNPNLYWYRQAAGRGLQLLFYSVGIGQISSEVPQNLSASRPQDRQFILSSKKLLLSDSGFYLCAWGGASGRTDTQYFGPGTRLTVL.